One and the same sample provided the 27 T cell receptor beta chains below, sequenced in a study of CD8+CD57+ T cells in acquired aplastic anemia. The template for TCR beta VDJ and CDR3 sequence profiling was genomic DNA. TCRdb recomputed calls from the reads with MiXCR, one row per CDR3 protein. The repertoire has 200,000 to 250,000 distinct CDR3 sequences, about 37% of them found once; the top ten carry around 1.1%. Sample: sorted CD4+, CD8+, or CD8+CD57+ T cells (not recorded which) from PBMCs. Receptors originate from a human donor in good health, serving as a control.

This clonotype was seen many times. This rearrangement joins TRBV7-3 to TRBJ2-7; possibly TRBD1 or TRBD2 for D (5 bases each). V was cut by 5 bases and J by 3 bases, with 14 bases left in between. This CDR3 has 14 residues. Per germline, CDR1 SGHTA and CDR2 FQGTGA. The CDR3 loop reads CASSPGPPLYEQYF. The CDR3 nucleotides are TGTGCCAGCAGCCCGGGACCCCCTCTCTACGAGCAGTACTTC.

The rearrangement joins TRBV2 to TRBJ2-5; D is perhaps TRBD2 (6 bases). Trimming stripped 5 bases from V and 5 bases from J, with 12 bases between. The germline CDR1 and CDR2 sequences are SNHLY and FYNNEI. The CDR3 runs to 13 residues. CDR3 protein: CASSPDYFETQYF. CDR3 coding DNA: TGTGCCAGCAGTCCGGACTACTTCGAGACCCAGTACTTC.

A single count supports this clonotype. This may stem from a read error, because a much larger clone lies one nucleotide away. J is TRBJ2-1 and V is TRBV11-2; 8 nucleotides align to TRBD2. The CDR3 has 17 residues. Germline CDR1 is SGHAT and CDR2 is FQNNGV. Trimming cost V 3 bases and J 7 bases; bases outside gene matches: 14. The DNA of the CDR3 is TGTGCCAGCAGCTTGATTCACCTAGCGGGTATGGGGAATGAGCAGTTCTTC. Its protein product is CASSLIHLAGMGNEQFF.

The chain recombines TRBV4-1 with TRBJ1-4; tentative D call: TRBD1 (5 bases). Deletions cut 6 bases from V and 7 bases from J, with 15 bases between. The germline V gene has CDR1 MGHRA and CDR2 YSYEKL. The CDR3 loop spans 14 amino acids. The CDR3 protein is CASRERGVGEKLFF. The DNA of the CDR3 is TGCGCCAGCAGGGAAAGGGGAGTCGGTGAAAAACTGTTTTTT.

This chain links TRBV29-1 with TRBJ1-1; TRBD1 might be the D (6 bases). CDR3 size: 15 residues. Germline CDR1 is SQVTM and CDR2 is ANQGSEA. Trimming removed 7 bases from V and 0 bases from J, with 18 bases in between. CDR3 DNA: TGCAGCGCCCCGAAGGACAGTCGAATGAACACTGAAGCTTTCTTT. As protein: CSAPKDSRMNTEAFF.

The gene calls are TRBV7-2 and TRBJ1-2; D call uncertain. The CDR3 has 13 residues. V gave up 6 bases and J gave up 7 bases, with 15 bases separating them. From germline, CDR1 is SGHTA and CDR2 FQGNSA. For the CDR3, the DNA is TGTGCCAGCAGTCTCGGATCGTATGGTGGCTACACCTTC. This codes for CASSLGSYGGYTF.

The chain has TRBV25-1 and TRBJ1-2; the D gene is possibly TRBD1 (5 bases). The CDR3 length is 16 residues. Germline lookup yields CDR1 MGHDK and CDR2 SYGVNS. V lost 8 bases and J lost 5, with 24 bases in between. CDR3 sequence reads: CASQAFYSDGQYGYTF. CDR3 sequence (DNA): TGTGCCAGCCAAGCGTTCTACTCCGACGGACAATATGGCTACACCTTC.

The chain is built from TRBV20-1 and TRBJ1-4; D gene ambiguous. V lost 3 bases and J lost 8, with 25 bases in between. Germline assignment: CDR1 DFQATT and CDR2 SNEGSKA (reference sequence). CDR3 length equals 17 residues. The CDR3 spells CSASAFLRFGPGEKLFF. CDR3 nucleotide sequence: TGCAGTGCTAGCGCCTTTCTCCGTTTCGGGCCCGGGGAAAAACTGTTTTTT.

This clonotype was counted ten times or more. The CDR3 DNA sequence: TGCAGTGCTAGAGCACAGGGGGGAGATTCACCCCTCCACTTT. This sequence encodes CSARAQGGDSPLHF. The V call is TRBV20-1, the J call TRBJ1-6; TRBD1 aligns across 8 bases. The V and J ends lost 1 base and 8 bases, in that order; junction bases with no gene match: 4. The CDR3 is 14 residues long. CDR1 DFQATT and CDR2 SNEGSKA come from the germline V gene (reference sequence).

In DNA, the CDR3 is TGTGCCAGCAGTGGTGAAACAGGGGCTGTAGGGCAGCCCCAGCATTTT. Its protein is CASSGETGAVGQPQHF. The rearrangement joins TRBV6-1 to TRBJ1-5; 7 nucleotides agree with TRBD1. Per the germline V gene, CDR1 is MNHNS and CDR2 is SASEGT. Trimming took 4 bases from V and 7 from J; bases not matched to a gene: 13. CDR3 size: 16 residues.

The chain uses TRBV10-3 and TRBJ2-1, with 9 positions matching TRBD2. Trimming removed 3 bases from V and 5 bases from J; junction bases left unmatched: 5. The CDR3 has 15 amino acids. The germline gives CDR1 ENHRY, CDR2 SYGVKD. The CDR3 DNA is TGTGCCATCAGTGACGTAGCGGGGGTGAACAATGAGCAGTTCTTC. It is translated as CAISDVAGVNNEQFF.

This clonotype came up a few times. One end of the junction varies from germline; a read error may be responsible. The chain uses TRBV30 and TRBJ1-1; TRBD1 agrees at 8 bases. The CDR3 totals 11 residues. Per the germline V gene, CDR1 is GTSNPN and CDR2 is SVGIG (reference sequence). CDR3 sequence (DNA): TGTGCCTGGAGGGGGGGACAGGCCACCCTTTTT. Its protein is CAWRGGQATLF. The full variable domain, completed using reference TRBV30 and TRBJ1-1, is SQTIHQWPATLVQPVGSPLSLECTVEGTSNPNLYWYRQAAGRGLQLLFYSVGIGQISSEVPQNLSASRPQDRQFILSSKKLLLSDSGFYLCAWRGGQATLFGQGTRLTVV.

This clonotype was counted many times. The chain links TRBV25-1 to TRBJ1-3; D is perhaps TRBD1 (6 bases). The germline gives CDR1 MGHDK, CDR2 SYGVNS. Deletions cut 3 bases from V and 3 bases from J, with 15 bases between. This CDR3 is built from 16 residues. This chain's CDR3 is CASSEGGGPLGNTIYF. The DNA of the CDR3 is TGTGCCAGCAGTGAGGGCGGGGGCCCTCTTGGAAACACCATATATTTT. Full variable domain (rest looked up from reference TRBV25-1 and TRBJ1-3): EADIYQTPRYLVIGTGKKITLECSQTMGHDKMYWYQQDPGMELHLIHYSYGVNSTEKGDLSSESTVSRIRTEHFPLTLESARPSHTSQYLCASSEGGGPLGNTIYFGEGSWLTVV.

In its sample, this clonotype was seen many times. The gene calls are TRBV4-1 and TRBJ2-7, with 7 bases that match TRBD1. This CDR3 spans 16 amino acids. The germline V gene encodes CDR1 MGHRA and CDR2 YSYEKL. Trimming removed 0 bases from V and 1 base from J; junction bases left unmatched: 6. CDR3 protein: CASSQDRAQGSYEQYF. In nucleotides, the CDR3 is TGCGCCAGCAGCCAAGATCGTGCACAGGGGTCCTACGAGCAGTACTTC.

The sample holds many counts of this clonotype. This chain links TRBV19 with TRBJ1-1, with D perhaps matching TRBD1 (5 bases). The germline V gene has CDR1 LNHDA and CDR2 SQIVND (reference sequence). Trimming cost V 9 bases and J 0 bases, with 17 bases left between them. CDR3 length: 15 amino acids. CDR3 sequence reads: CASAHPQGVNTEAFF. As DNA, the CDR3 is TGTGCCAGCGCCCACCCCCAGGGCGTGAACACTGAAGCTTTCTTT.

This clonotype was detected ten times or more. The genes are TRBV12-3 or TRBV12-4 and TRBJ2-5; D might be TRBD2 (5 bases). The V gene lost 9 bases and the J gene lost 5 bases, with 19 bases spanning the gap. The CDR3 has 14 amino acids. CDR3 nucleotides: TGTGCCAGTTCAGACATGGGAGCAAAGGAGACCCAGTACTTC. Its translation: CASSDMGAKETQYF.

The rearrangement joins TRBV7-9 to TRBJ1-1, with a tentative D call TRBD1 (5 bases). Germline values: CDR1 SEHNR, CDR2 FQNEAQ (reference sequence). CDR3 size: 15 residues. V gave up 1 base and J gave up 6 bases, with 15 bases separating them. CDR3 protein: CASSLEGQGSAEAFF. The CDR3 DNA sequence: TGTGCCAGCAGCTTAGAGGGCCAGGGTAGCGCTGAAGCTTTCTTT.

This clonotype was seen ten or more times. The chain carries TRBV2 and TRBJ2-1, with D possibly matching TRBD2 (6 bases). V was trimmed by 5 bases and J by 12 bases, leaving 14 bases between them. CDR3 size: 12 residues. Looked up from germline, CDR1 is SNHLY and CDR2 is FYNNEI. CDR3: CASSLAAGRQFF. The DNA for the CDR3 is TGTGCCAGCAGTCTAGCTGCGGGAAGGCAGTTCTTC.

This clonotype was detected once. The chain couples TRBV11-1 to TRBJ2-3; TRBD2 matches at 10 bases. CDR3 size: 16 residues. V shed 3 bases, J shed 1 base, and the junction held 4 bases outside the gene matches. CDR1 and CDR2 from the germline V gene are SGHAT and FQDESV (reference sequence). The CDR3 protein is CASSLGGTSGTDTQYF. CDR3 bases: TGTGCCAGCAGCTTGGGAGGGACTAGCGGCACAGATACGCAGTATTTT.

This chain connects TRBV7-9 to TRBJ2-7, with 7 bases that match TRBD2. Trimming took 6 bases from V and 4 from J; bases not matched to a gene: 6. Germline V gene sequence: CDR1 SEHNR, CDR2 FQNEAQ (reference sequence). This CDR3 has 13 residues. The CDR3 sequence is CASRASGDYEQYF. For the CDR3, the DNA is TGTGCCAGCAGAGCTAGCGGAGATTACGAGCAGTACTTC.

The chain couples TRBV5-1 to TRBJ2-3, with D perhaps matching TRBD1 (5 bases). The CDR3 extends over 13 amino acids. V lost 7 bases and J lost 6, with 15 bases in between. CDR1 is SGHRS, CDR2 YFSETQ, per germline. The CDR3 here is CASGRQLGDTQYF. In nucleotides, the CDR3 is TGCGCCAGCGGCCGACAGCTCGGTGATACGCAGTATTTT.

CDR3 sequence (DNA): TGTGCCACCAGCAGAGGGTGGGCAGATACGCAGTATTTT. It codes for CATSRGWADTQYF. The chain links TRBV15 to TRBJ2-3; no reliable D call. V lost 1 base to trimming and J lost 4 bases, with 6 bases between them. Germline CDR1 is LNHNV and CDR2 is YYDKDF (reference sequence). CDR3 length: 13 residues.

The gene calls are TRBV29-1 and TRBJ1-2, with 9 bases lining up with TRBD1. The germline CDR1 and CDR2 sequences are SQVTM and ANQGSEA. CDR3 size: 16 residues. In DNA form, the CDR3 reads TGCAGTGCTAGGCCGGGACAGGGCCTTTGGGACTATGGCTACACCTTC. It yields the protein CSARPGQGLWDYGYTF.

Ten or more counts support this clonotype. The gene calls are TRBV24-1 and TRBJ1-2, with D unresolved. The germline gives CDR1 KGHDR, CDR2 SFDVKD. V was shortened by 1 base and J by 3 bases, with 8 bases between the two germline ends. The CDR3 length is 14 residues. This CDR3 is CATSDLNYDYGYTF. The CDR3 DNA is TGTGCCACCAGTGATTTAAATTACGACTATGGCTACACCTTC.

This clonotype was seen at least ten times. Written as DNA, the CDR3 is TGTGCCAGCACCCTGGGGACAGGAGCCTACGAGCAGTACTTC. Protein sequence: CASTLGTGAYEQYF. The chain combines TRBV12-3 or TRBV12-4 with TRBJ2-7, with 8 bases lining up with TRBD1. CDR3 size: 14 residues. Germline trimming cut 7 bases from V and 2 bases from J; bases unmatched to any gene: 7.

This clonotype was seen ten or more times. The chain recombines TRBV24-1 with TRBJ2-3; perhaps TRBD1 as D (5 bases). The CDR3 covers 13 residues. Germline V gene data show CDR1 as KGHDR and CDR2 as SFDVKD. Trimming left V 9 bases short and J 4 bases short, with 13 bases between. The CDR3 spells CATSAGSADTQYF. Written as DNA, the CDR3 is TGTGCCACCTCAGCAGGGTCGGCAGATACGCAGTATTTT.

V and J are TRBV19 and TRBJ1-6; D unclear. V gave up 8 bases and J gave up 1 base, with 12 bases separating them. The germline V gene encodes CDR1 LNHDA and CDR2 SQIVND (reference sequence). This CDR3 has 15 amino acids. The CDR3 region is CASGPVLSYNSPLHF. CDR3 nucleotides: TGTGCCAGTGGGCCTGTCCTTTCCTATAATTCACCCCTCCACTTT.